This T cell receptor (beta chain) was retrieved from a study of T-cell reconstitution after alpha-beta-depleted transplantation in children. Unique molecular identifiers were used in preparing the TCRbeta library. TCRdb itself ran the PCR reads through MiXCR, one entry per CDR3 protein. The sample lists hundreds of thousands of distinct CDR3 sequences; around 17% were seen once. This clonotype showed up just a few times. The CDR3 contains 15 residues. CDR1 and CDR2 from the germline V gene are SGHAT and FQNNGV. Deletions cut 6 bases from V and 2 bases from J, with 16 bases between. Source: PBMCs from the stem cell graft donor, taken from the stem cell graft. This chain joins TRBV11-2 and TRBJ1-1; D perhaps matches TRBD1 (6 bases). This sequence originates from a human donor who donated a stem cell graft to a child with acute myeloid leukemia. The CDR3 DNA reads TGTGCCAGCAGGAGCATCAGGGGACAAAACACTGAAGCTTTCTTT. Encoded protein: CASRSIRGQNTEAFF.